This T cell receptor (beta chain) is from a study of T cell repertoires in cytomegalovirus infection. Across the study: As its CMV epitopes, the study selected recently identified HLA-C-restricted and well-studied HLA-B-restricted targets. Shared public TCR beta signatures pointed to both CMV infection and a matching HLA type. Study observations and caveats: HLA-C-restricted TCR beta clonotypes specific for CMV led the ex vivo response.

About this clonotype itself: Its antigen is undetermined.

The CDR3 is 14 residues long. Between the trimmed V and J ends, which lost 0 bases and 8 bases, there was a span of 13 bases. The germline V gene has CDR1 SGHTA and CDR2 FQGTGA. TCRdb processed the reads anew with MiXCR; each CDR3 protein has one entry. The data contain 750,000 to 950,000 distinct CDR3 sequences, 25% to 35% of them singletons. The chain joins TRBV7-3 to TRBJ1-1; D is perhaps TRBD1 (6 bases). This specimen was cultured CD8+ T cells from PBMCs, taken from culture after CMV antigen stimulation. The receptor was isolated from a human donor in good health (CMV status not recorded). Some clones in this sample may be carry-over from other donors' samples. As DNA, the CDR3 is TGTGCCAGCAGCTTAACTTCGGGCAGGGGCGAAGCTTTCTTT. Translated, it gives CASSLTSGRGEAFF.